These 31 T cell receptor beta chains were all obtained from the same sample, sequenced in a study of blood T cell repertoires in COVID-19. Clones were read by immunoSEQ multiplex PCR, and TCRdb kept only the in-frame ones, dropping some. The repertoire holds roughly 310,000 clones, with approximately 87% as singletons. The material sequenced was peripheral blood. Every receptor here comes from a woman aged 25-40 years with COVID-19, enrolled during active disease.

The chain uses TRBV3-1 (or the pseudogene TRBV3-2) and TRBJ2-7; 8 bases line up with TRBD2. CDR1 and CDR2 from the germline V gene are LGHDT and YNNKEL (reference sequence). This CDR3 contains 15 residues. The V segment lost 1 base and the J segment 6 bases; nucleotides outside the gene matches: 8. CDR3 amino acids: CASSQVPGGPGEQYF. CDR3 DNA sequence: TGTGCCAGCAGCCAAGTGCCGGGAGGGCCGGGCGAGCAGTACTTC.

J is TRBJ1-2 and V is TRBV6-5, with D uncertain. Trimming removed 5 bases at V and 2 bases at J, with 12 bases between. Per germline, CDR1 MNHEY and CDR2 SVGAGI. CDR3 length equals 14 residues. This chain's CDR3 is CASSRTSKNYGYTF. CDR3 in DNA: TGTGCCAGCAGTCGAACATCCAAAAACTATGGCTACACCTTC.

This clone was counted between two and nine times. V is TRBV28 and J is TRBJ1-5; 7 nucleotides agree with TRBD1. The V gene end was trimmed by 1 base and the J gene end by 11 bases; junction bases not matched to a gene: 11. The CDR3 sequence is 15 residues long. In germline, CDR1 is MDHEN, CDR2 SYDVKM. In nucleotides, the CDR3 is TGTGCCAGCAGTTTATTGTCGGGGTCAGGGGGTACCCAGCATTTT. Translated: CASSLLSGSGGTQHF.

The rearrangement uses TRBV25-1 and TRBJ2-3; D perhaps matches TRBD2 (6 bases). The CDR3 is 15 residues long. Germline V gives CDR1 MGHDK, CDR2 SYGVNS. Trimming cost V 7 bases and J 3 bases, with 17 bases left between them. This CDR3 is CASIGGVVGTDTQYF. CDR3 sequence (DNA): TGTGCCAGCATCGGGGGAGTGGTCGGAACAGATACGCAGTATTTT.

V gene TRBV3-1 (or the pseudogene TRBV3-2) combines with J gene TRBJ1-6, with unresolved D. The germline V and J ends were trimmed by 1 base and 0 bases, with 10 bases remaining between them. This CDR3 has 17 amino acids. Per germline, CDR1 LGHDT and CDR2 YNNKEL (reference sequence). As DNA, the CDR3 is TGTGCCAGCAGCCAAGGCGGTGTTAGCTCCTATAATTCACCCCTCCACTTT. This codes for CASSQGGVSSYNSPLHF.

The genes are TRBV28 and TRBJ1-1, with D maybe TRBD1 (5 bases). Per the germline V gene, CDR1 is MDHEN and CDR2 is SYDVKM. The V gene lost 6 bases and the J gene lost 4 bases, with 12 bases spanning the gap. This CDR3 has 13 amino acids. CDR3 protein: CASRWGVGTEAFF. The CDR3 nucleotides are TGTGCCAGCAGGTGGGGGGTGGGCACTGAAGCTTTCTTT.

This sequence joins TRBV6-6 and TRBJ1-5; D not certain. The germline V gene has CDR1 MNHNY and CDR2 SVGAGI (reference sequence). This CDR3 region has 12 residues. V was clipped by 2 bases and J by 6 bases, with 5 bases between them. DNA of the CDR3: TGTGCCAGCAGTTACGCGGGTCAGCCCCAGCATTTT. It codes for CASSYAGQPQHF.

The chain joins TRBV6-1 to TRBJ1-5; weak D call: TRBD1 (6 bases). Germline V gene sequence: CDR1 MNHNS, CDR2 SASEGT. The CDR3 has 14 amino acids. V dropped 0 bases and J dropped 6 bases, with 9 bases sitting between them. CDR3 in amino acids: CASSEAAGVQPQHF. The CDR3 DNA is TGTGCCAGCAGTGAAGCGGCAGGGGTTCAGCCCCAGCATTTT.

J is TRBJ2-3 and V is TRBV7-9; D gene ambiguous. This CDR3 contains 15 residues. CDR1 and CDR2 (germline): SEHNR, FQNEAQ (reference sequence). Trimming cost V 1 base and J 0 bases, with 8 bases left between them. This CDR3 reads CASSLDGLSTDTQYF. Here the CDR3 DNA reads TGTGCCAGCAGCTTAGATGGCCTTAGCACAGATACGCAGTATTTT.

CDR3 in DNA: TGTGCCAGCAGCCGGCCGGGGGATAATTCACCCCTCCACTTT. It codes for CASSRPGDNSPLHF. The genes are TRBV5-4 and TRBJ1-6, with D perhaps TRBD1 (5 bases). Trimming took 4 bases from V and 5 from J, leaving 10 bases between them. This CDR3 contains 14 residues. The germline CDR1 and CDR2 sequences are SGHNT and YYREEE (reference sequence).

This clone was picked up one time. The genes are TRBV20-1 and TRBJ1-5; 7 bases agree with TRBD1. The CDR3 contains 14 residues. Germline trimming cut 3 bases from V and 1 base from J; bases unmatched to any gene: 3. Looked up from germline, CDR1 is DFQATT and CDR2 is SNEGSKA (reference sequence). The chain's CDR3 is CSASRGLSNQPQHF. CDR3 DNA sequence: TGCAGTGCTAGTAGGGGGCTGAGCAATCAGCCCCAGCATTTT.

V gene TRBV5-6 combines with J gene TRBJ1-2, with D unresolved. This CDR3 comprises 14 residues. Germline CDR1 is SGHDT and CDR2 is YYEEEE. Trimming pared 1 base from V and 1 base from J, leaving 8 bases between. CDR3 residues: CASSLISDNYGYTF. The CDR3 DNA sequence: TGTGCCAGCAGCTTGATTTCAGATAACTATGGCTACACCTTC.

The J gene is TRBJ1-6, the V gene TRBV2; TRBD1 might be the D (6 bases). V shed 9 bases and J shed 9 bases, with 18 bases lying between them. The CDR3 sequence is 14 residues long. From germline, CDR1 is SNHLY and CDR2 FYNNEI. The CDR3 DNA sequence: TGTGCCAGTACCCGGGACACTGGGATTTCACCCCTCCACTTT. Its protein product is CASTRDTGISPLHF.

The rearrangement uses TRBV10-3 and TRBJ1-1; 8 bases are shared with TRBD1. V lost 4 bases to trimming and J lost 3 bases; unmatched junction nucleotides: 4. Germline assignment: CDR1 ENHRY and CDR2 SYGVKD. The CDR3 totals 14 residues. Written as DNA, the CDR3 is TGTGCCATCAGTGTCGGACAGGGTGACACTGAAGCTTTCTTT. The encoded protein is CAISVGQGDTEAFF.

The V gene is TRBV24-1, the J gene TRBJ2-5; 15 bases align to TRBD2. This CDR3 contains 20 residues. After removal of 0 bases from V and 4 bases from J, the junction contained 11 bases not matched to a gene. Germline CDR1 reads KGHDR; CDR2 reads SFDVKD. CDR3 region: CATSDLQSGLAGGPGETQYF. CDR3 nucleotide sequence: TGTGCCACCAGTGATTTGCAATCCGGACTAGCGGGAGGGCCGGGAGAGACCCAGTACTTC.

The rearrangement joins TRBV5-1 to TRBJ1-1; 9 bases align to TRBD1. The CDR3 totals 16 residues. The ends lost 1 base at V and 1 base at J; junction bases unmatched: 5. CDR1 is SGHRS, CDR2 YFSETQ, per germline. CDR3 nucleotide sequence: TGCGCCAGCAGCTTGAGCGCGGGACAGGGGAACACTGAAGCTTTCTTT. Translating gives CASSLSAGQGNTEAFF.

This clone has just one count. The rearrangement joins TRBV9 to TRBJ2-1; TRBD1 agrees at 9 bases. V dropped 4 bases and J dropped 1; count of bases not matched to a gene: 6. Germline V gene data show CDR1 as SGDLS and CDR2 as YYNGEE. This CDR3 has 16 amino acids. The DNA of the CDR3 is TGTGCCAGCAGCCCCGTGGGGACAGGGTCCTACAATGAGCAGTTCTTC. It specifies CASSPVGTGSYNEQFF.

This clone showed up just a few times. This chain uses TRBV15 with TRBJ2-7, with 14 bases lining up with TRBD2. Germline CDR1 and CDR2: LNHNV and YYDKDF (reference sequence). The CDR3 loop spans 16 amino acids. With 3 bases clipped from V and 2 bases from J, the junction kept 3 bases outside the gene matches. Written as DNA, the CDR3 is TGTGCCACCAGCAGTGGGACTAGCGGGGGACCCTACGAGCAGTACTTC. Protein product: CATSSGTSGGPYEQYF.

The chain uses TRBV5-1 and TRBJ2-7; 13 nucleotides align to TRBD2. The CDR3 length is 16 residues. Trimming cost V 4 bases and J 2 bases; bases outside gene matches: 6. Germline CDR1 reads SGHRS; CDR2 reads YFSETQ. CDR3 sequence: CASSIGTSGMTYEQYF. The DNA of the CDR3 is TGCGCCAGCAGCATCGGGACTAGCGGGATGACCTACGAGCAGTACTTC.

The rearrangement uses TRBV28 and TRBJ2-1, with D perhaps TRBD2 (6 bases). V was clipped by 6 bases and J by 6 bases, with 21 bases between them. The CDR3 is 16 amino acids. Germline CDR1 MDHEN, CDR2 SYDVKM. The CDR3 nucleotides read TGTGCCAGCAGCCCCCAAGCGGGCACAATAGCCAATGAGCAGTTCTTC. The encoded protein is CASSPQAGTIANEQFF.

This rearrangement joins TRBV18 to TRBJ2-1; D may be TRBD1 (5 bases). This CDR3 spans 15 amino acids. The germline CDR1 and CDR2 sequences are KGHSH and LQKENI. The V gene lost 5 bases and the J gene lost 6 bases, with 17 bases spanning the gap. Here the CDR3 reads CASSKARADGNEQFF. The CDR3 nucleotides are TGTGCCAGCTCAAAGGCCAGGGCAGATGGCAATGAGCAGTTCTTC.

This clone is a singleton in its sample. J is TRBJ2-2 and V is TRBV16; the D gene is possibly TRBD2 (6 bases). The germline V gene has CDR1 KGHSY and CDR2 FQNENV. V was cut by 0 bases and J by 5 bases, with 7 bases left in between. CDR3 size: 14 residues. The CDR3, as DNA: TGTGCCAGCAGCCAATCCCGGGGGACCGGGGAGCTGTTTTTT. Its translation is CASSQSRGTGELFF.

The chain joins TRBV5-1 to TRBJ2-2; 9 bases agree with TRBD2. The CDR3 has 15 residues. The V and J ends lost 4 bases and 2 bases, in that order; junction bases with no gene match: 3. CDR1 is SGHRS, CDR2 YFSETQ, per germline. This chain's CDR3 is CASSTLAGNTGELFF. Written as DNA, the CDR3 is TGCGCCAGCAGCACTCTAGCGGGAAACACCGGGGAGCTGTTTTTT.

This chain uses TRBV10-3 with TRBJ2-7; TRBD1 agrees at 9 bases. This CDR3 is built from 14 residues. V shed 8 bases and J 5 bases; nucleotides not matched to a gene: 10. Germline V lookup: CDR1 ENHRY, CDR2 SYGVKD. CDR3 amino acids: CAIWPGQGRHEQYF. The CDR3 DNA sequence: TGTGCCATCTGGCCGGGACAGGGTAGACACGAGCAGTACTTC.

CDR3 nucleotide sequence: TGTGCCAGCAGCTTACACAGGGGGGTCGGCTATGGCTACACCTTC. Its protein is CASSLHRGVGYGYTF. The chain carries TRBV7-6 and TRBJ1-2; 8 nucleotides match TRBD1. Germline lookup yields CDR1 SGHVS and CDR2 FNYEAQ. This CDR3 comprises 15 residues. After removal of 2 bases from V and 4 bases from J, the junction contained 6 bases not matched to a gene.

This clone occurred once. The chain couples TRBV14 to TRBJ2-7, with 11 bases fitting TRBD2. Losses at the gene ends were 1 base for V and 4 bases for J; bases not matched to a gene: 3. Germline-derived CDR1 and CDR2 are SGHDN and FVKESK. This CDR3 region has 15 residues. Here the CDR3 DNA reads TGTGCCAGCAGCCAAGCTAGCGGGAGGCAATACGAGCAGTACTTC. Residues: CASSQASGRQYEQYF.

The chain couples TRBV10-3 to TRBJ2-3, with TRBD2 identical over 8 bases. Losses at the gene ends were 3 bases for V and 6 bases for J; bases not matched to a gene: 14. Looked up from germline, CDR1 is ENHRY and CDR2 is SYGVKD. CDR3 length: 17 amino acids. The CDR3 loop is CAISDWTGTGGVDTQYF. CDR3 coding DNA: TGTGCCATCAGTGATTGGACCGGGACGGGAGGGGTTGATACGCAGTATTTT.

This chain uses TRBV19 with TRBJ2-2; 9 bases line up with TRBD1. V was pared by 7 bases and J by 1 base, with 7 bases of the junction left unmatched. The CDR3 spans 16 residues. Germline loops: CDR1 LNHDA, CDR2 SQIVND (reference sequence). CDR3 amino acids: CASTIQGALNTGELFF. The CDR3 region has the DNA TGTGCCAGTACCATACAGGGGGCCCTGAACACCGGGGAGCTGTTTTTT.

The chain is built from TRBV29-1 and TRBJ1-2; tentatively, D is TRBD1 (5 bases). CDR1 is SQVTM, CDR2 ANQGSEA, per germline. V gave up 3 bases and J gave up 2 bases, with 10 bases separating them. The CDR3 length is 13 residues. The CDR3 reads CSVEDNSNYGYTF. CDR3 nucleotide sequence: TGCAGCGTTGAGGACAACTCGAACTATGGCTACACCTTC.

The chain's CDR3 is CASSLLASGRYNEQFF. In DNA form, the CDR3 reads TGTGCCAGCAGCTTGTTGGCTAGCGGGCGTTACAATGAGCAGTTCTTC. This chain connects TRBV5-4 to TRBJ2-1; 8 bases line up with TRBD2. Per germline, CDR1 SGHNT and CDR2 YYREEE (reference sequence). This CDR3 has 16 amino acids. V shed 1 base and J 4 bases; nucleotides not matched to a gene: 7.

Remarks on this clone: The sample holds other DNA sequences that translate to the same CDR3. The chain employs TRBV18 and TRBJ2-1; the D gene is possibly TRBD1 (5 bases). Germline lookup yields CDR1 KGHSH and CDR2 LQKENI. Between the trimmed V and J ends, which lost 3 bases and 2 bases, there was a span of 5 bases. The CDR3 covers 13 residues. CDR3 loop: CASSPTAYNEQFF. The CDR3 DNA follows: TGTGCCAGCTCACCGACAGCCTACAATGAGCAGTTCTTC.